This entry features one T cell receptor beta chain sequence. The data are from a study of control samples from healthy donors and cancer patients. The germline V gene encodes CDR1 LNHNV and CDR2 YYDKDF (reference sequence). The CDR3 consists of 14 residues. V lost 3 bases, J lost 2 bases, and 3 bases stayed unmatched. This table comes from immunoSEQ multiplex PCR, and its TCRdb copy is limited to in-frame clones, with some not included. The sample yields tens of thousands of clones, under 90% seen once. The chain joins TRBV15 to TRBJ1-1; the match to TRBD1 covers 7 bases. This sequence was found in a middle-aged man in good health. Sequenced sample: blood. This CDR3 is CATSSNRGNTEAFF. CDR3 nucleotide sequence: TGTGCCACCAGCAGTAACAGGGGTAACACTGAAGCTTTCTTT.